This T cell receptor beta chain was retrieved from a study of regulatory T cells in long-lasting Graves disease. The ends were cut back, 1 base at V and 8 bases at J, with 11 bases in the middle. The CDR3 is made up of 13 amino acids. Germline V CDR1 and CDR2: MDHEN, SYDVKM. Investigators prepared the TCR beta libraries by applying iRepertoire HTBI primers and Arm-PCR of CDR3 regions. TCRdb used MiXCR to reprocess the multiplex PCR reads, holding one entry per CDR3 protein. The sample holds 400,000 to 500,000 distinct CDR3 sequences, around 20% seen once. General study findings and limits: TRBV28, TRBJ1-2 and TRBJ2-5 emerged as the favored segments in persistent disease.

Of note for this clonotype: As yet, its antigen is unknown.

As to time point: persistent/refractory GD, antithyroid drugs over 5 years with positive TRAb. PBMC RNA served as the TCR library source. The TCR comes from a female donor with Graves disease. The chain carries TRBV28 and TRBJ1-2; D is uncertain. The sequences come from peripheral blood mononuclear cells (PBMCs), collected when the disease was refractory, from a patient treated with antithyroid drugs. CDR3 amino acids: CASSLSPEWGYTF. In DNA, the CDR3 is TGTGCCAGCAGTTTATCCCCGGAGTGGGGCTACACCTTC.